This T cell receptor beta chain was sequenced during a study of CD8+ T cells in alopecia areata. The table lists this clone with many counts. As yet, its antigen is unknown. Peripheral blood, together with lesional scalp punch biopsies, was collected from alopecia areata patients. Sorted out of PBMCs were CD4+ T cells and CD8+ T cells. Study-level points and caveats: Elevated clonality characterized lesional scalp relative to normal scalp, particularly in alopecia totalis/universalis.

This CDR3 comprises 12 residues. V was cut by 6 bases and J by 12 bases, with 17 bases left in between. Germline CDR1 is SEHNR and CDR2 is FQNEAQ (reference sequence). TCR sequencing used cDNA made by reverse transcription of extracted RNA. Method: immunoSEQ multiplex PCR; TCRdb's copy keeps in-frame clones and lacks some. The sample lists about 82,000 clones, roughly 50% seen once, with 5.5% to 6.5% in the top ten. The chain has TRBV7-9 and TRBJ1-2; D is perhaps TRBD1 (6 bases). The source is a human donor with alopecia areata. The sequenced sample consisted of NKG2D-high CD8+ T cells sorted from blood. The CDR3 spells CASSPSLPGDTF. The DNA for the CDR3 is TGTGCCAGCAGTCCCTCGTTGCCAGGGGACACCTTC.